A selection of T cell receptor beta chains follows, all from one sample in a study of blood T cell repertoires in COVID-19. Here immunoSEQ multiplex PCR was the method, and the copy in TCRdb shows in-frame clones only, minus some. The table records about 180,000 clones, around 83% of them present only once. Sequences were obtained from peripheral blood. These receptors were collected from a young woman with active or convalescent COVID-19. The CDR3 runs from the conserved cysteine through the conserved F or W. A D gene is named only where the DNA matches it firmly. Not all rows give a size; the values are once, few, many and, for expanded clones, a class.

TRBV18	TRBJ1-4	.	.	CASSPTGVTNEKLFF	TGTGCCAGCTCACCAACGGGGGTAACTAATGAAAAACTGTTTTTT
TRBV13	TRBJ2-3	once	.	CASSLGGGTSQYF	TGTGCCAGCAGCTTAGGCGGAGGGACTTCGCAGTATTTT
TRBV11-3	TRBJ1-2	.	TRBD1	CASSLYGTGYGYTF	TGTGCCAGCAGCTTATACGGGACAGGCTATGGCTACACCTTC
TRBV24-1	TRBJ1-2	.	.	CATSEKDSPGNYGYTF	TGTGCCACCAGTGAGAAGGACAGCCCCGGGAACTATGGCTACACCTTC
TRBV7-2	TRBJ1-1	.	TRBD1	CASSPGQLNTEAFF	TGTGCCAGCAGCCCGGGACAGCTGAACACTGAAGCTTTCTTT
TRBV12-3/TRBV12-4	TRBJ1-6	.	.	CASRGGGPPLHF	TGTGCCAGCAGGGGGGGAGGACCACCCCTCCACTTT
TRBV3-1/TRBV3-2	TRBJ1-2	once	.	CASSTGIAGYTF	TGTGCCAGCAGCACAGGGATCGCGGGCTACACCTTC
TRBV28	TRBJ2-7	.	TRBD1	CASKDRRYYEQYF	TGTGCCAGCAAGGACAGGCGTTATTACGAGCAGTACTTC
TRBV2	TRBJ1-1	once	.	CASSGSRNTEAFF	TGTGCCAGCAGTGGCTCGCGGAACACTGAAGCTTTCTTT
TRBV5-6	TRBJ1-1	.	.	CASSFPGMNTEAFF	TGTGCCAGCAGCTTCCCCGGGATGAACACTGAAGCTTTCTTT
TRBV18	TRBJ2-7	.	TRBD1	CASSPRTGVAYEQYF	TGTGCCAGCTCACCTCGGACAGGGGTGGCCTACGAGCAGTACTTC
TRBV20-1	TRBJ2-7	.	TRBD1	CSRDSHYEQYF	TGCAGCCGGGACAGCCACTACGAGCAGTACTTC
TRBV29-1	TRBJ2-7	.	.	CSVGRDIPPYEQYF	TGCAGCGTCGGCAGGGATATCCCCCCCTACGAGCAGTACTTC
TRBV7-2	TRBJ2-1	few	.	CASSLDSGFNEQFF	TGTGCCAGCAGCTTAGATTCCGGTTTCAATGAGCAGTTCTTC
TRBV19	TRBJ2-7	once	.	CASSSDRVGGEQYF	TGTGCCAGTAGTTCGGACAGGGTGGGAGGGGAGCAGTACTTC
TRBV5-4	TRBJ1-1	.	TRBD1	CASRQGANTEAFF	TGTGCCAGCAGGCAGGGGGCGAACACTGAAGCTTTCTTT
TRBV4-1	TRBJ1-1	.	.	CASSQGTANTEAFF	TGCGCCAGCAGCCAAGGGACAGCGAACACTGAAGCTTTCTTT
TRBV28	TRBJ2-5	.	.	CASSQMRSQGQETQYF	TGTGCCAGCAGTCAAATGCGGTCCCAGGGGCAAGAGACCCAGTACTTC
TRBV5-4	TRBJ2-3	.	TRBD2	CASSPAGTSGSETQYF	TGTGCCAGCAGCCCAGCCGGGACTAGCGGGTCGGAGACGCAGTATTTT
TRBV7-2	TRBJ2-1	.	TRBD2	CASSFAGGTYNEQFF	TGTGCCAGCAGCTTTGCGGGAGGAACCTACAATGAGCAGTTCTTC
TRBV30	TRBJ1-2	.	.	CAWRYGQPNYGYTF	TGTGCCTGGCGATACGGACAGCCAAACTATGGCTACACCTTC
TRBV21-1	TRBJ2-6	.	.	CASSNRSHGAGANVLTF	TGTGCCAGCAGCAACAGGTCACACGGGGCTGGGGCCAACGTCCTGACTTTC
TRBV5-1	TRBJ1-1	.	TRBD1	CASSQLHTGEAAFF	TGCGCCAGCAGCCAACTCCATACAGGGGAGGCAGCTTTCTTT
TRBV10-3	TRBJ2-3	.	TRBD1	CAMGKGQGAPDTQYF	TGTGCCATGGGGAAGGGACAGGGGGCCCCAGATACGCAGTATTTT
TRBV9	TRBJ2-1	few	TRBD1	CASSAPGQTNNEQFF	TGTGCCAGCAGCGCGCCGGGACAGACAAACAATGAGCAGTTCTTC
TRBV7-9	TRBJ2-1	.	TRBD1	CASSPDRGHRNEQFF	TGTGCCAGCAGCCCGGACAGGGGGCACCGCAATGAGCAGTTCTTC
TRBV12-3/TRBV12-4	TRBJ1-2	.	.	CASSSGLYGYTF	TGTGCCAGCAGCTCGGGTCTTTATGGCTACACCTTC
TRBV14	TRBJ1-2	.	.	CASSQDQQATTRYTF	TGTGCCAGCAGCCAAGATCAACAGGCGACGACGAGGTACACCTTC
TRBV7-9	TRBJ1-2	once	TRBD1	CASSLDGTVYGYTF	TGTGCCAGCAGCTTAGACGGGACAGTCTATGGCTACACCTTC
TRBV28	TRBJ2-7	.	TRBD2	CASIPGTSVTYEQYF	TGTGCCAGCATTCCGGGGACTAGCGTAACCTACGAGCAGTACTTC
TRBV5-4	TRBJ1-2	.	TRBD1	CASRPGQGPQYGYTF	TGTGCCAGCAGGCCGGGACAGGGGCCTCAGTATGGCTACACCTTC